The rows below give T cell receptor beta chains drawn from one sample of a study of T cell responses to AZD1222 COVID-19 vaccine. Clones were read by immunoSEQ multiplex PCR, and TCRdb kept only the in-frame ones, dropping some. This table holds 200,000 to 250,000 clones, 90% to 95% found once. The sample was peripheral blood, taken on day 0 of MenACWY control vaccination. Receptors were obtained from an adult in good health. Both conserved end residues are part of each CDR3. The D gene is left open where the match is weak. Where a row states a size, it is once, few, many or the class of an expanded clone; other rows omit it.

cdr3_aa	cdr3_nt	d_call	v_call	j_call	clone_size
CASSLSRDSYGYTF	TGTGCCAGCAGCTTATCTAGGGACAGCTATGGCTACACCTTC	TRBD1	TRBV7-2	TRBJ1-2	NA
CASSFTSGSSYNEQFF	TGTGCCAGCAGTTTCACTAGCGGCAGCTCCTACAATGAGCAGTTCTTC	TRBD2	TRBV6-5	TRBJ2-1	NA
CASSSWVPARGYTF	TGTGCCAGCAGTTCTTGGGTCCCAGCGAGGGGCTACACCTTC	NA	TRBV6-2/TRBV6-3	TRBJ1-2	NA
CASRPPSGAINEKLFF	TGTGCCAGCAGACCACCATCAGGGGCGATTAATGAAAAACTGTTTTTT	NA	TRBV28	TRBJ1-4	NA
CASSQDLATTFGGYTF	TGCGCCAGCAGCCAAGATCTGGCGACGACCTTTGGTGGCTACACCTTC	NA	TRBV4-1	TRBJ1-2	NA
CASSVTGNDGYTF	TGTGCCAGCAGTGTAACAGGGAATGATGGCTACACCTTC	NA	TRBV6-6	TRBJ1-2	NA
CASSQAGTLSLGGYTF	TGTGCCAGCAGCCAAGCAGGGACGCTAAGTCTCGGCGGCTACACCTTC	NA	TRBV14	TRBJ1-2	NA
CASSPTAGISYGYTF	TGCGCCAGCAGCCCCACGGCAGGGATCAGCTATGGCTACACCTTC	NA	TRBV5-1	TRBJ1-2	NA
CAWSVGGSGTGELFF	TGTGCCTGGAGTGTAGGGGGGAGCGGCACCGGGGAGCTGTTTTTT	NA	TRBV30	TRBJ2-2	NA
CATSEMTGSYEQYF	TGTGCCACCAGTGAAATGACAGGGAGCTACGAGCAGTACTTC	TRBD1	TRBV24-1	TRBJ2-7	NA
CASSRAGGLDEQFF	TGTGCCAGCAGTCGGGCGGGGGGCCTCGATGAGCAGTTCTTC	TRBD2	TRBV2	TRBJ2-1	once
CASSHYMGRGDSSETQYF	TGTGCCAGCAGTCACTACATGGGGCGGGGAGATAGCTCGGAGACCCAGTACTTC	NA	TRBV28	TRBJ2-5	few
CASSSSSGFGQFF	TGTGCCAGCAGCTCGTCTAGCGGTTTCGGGCAGTTCTTC	TRBD2	TRBV3-1/TRBV3-2	TRBJ2-1	NA
CASSRGNQPQHF	TGTGCCAGCAGTAGGGGCAATCAGCCCCAGCATTTT	NA	TRBV6-5	TRBJ1-5	once
CASSPSGGNTIYF	TGTGCCAGCTCACCGTCAGGGGGAAACACCATATATTTT	NA	TRBV18	TRBJ1-3	NA
CASSLTGNTEAFF	TGTGCCAGCAGCTTGACGGGAAACACTGAAGCTTTCTTT	NA	TRBV5-5	TRBJ1-1	NA
CASSPSGGYTF	TGTGCCAGCAGCCCCAGTGGAGGCTACACCTTC	NA	TRBV2	TRBJ1-2	NA
CASSSGLAGVQETQYF	TGTGCCAGCAGCTCCGGACTAGCGGGGGTCCAAGAGACCCAGTACTTC	TRBD2	TRBV5-4	TRBJ2-5	NA
CASSLAGLGNTEAFF	TGCGCCAGCAGCTTGGCTGGTTTGGGGAACACTGAAGCTTTCTTT	NA	TRBV5-1	TRBJ1-1	NA
CASSTGTGGENYGYTF	TGTGCCAGCAGTACAGGGACAGGGGGAGAGAACTATGGCTACACCTTC	TRBD1	TRBV6-2/TRBV6-3	TRBJ1-2	NA
CAWSVPGKQYF	TGTGCCTGGAGTGTACCGGGGAAGCAGTATTTT	NA	TRBV30	TRBJ2-3	NA
CASSLTGETSPLHF	TGCGCCAGCAGCCTGACAGGGGAAACCTCACCCCTCCACTTT	TRBD1	TRBV5-1	TRBJ1-6	NA
CAWSLGQGRQPQHF	TGTGCCTGGAGTTTGGGACAGGGGCGACAGCCCCAGCATTTT	TRBD1	TRBV30	TRBJ1-5	NA
CASSQVRGQSEQFF	TGTGCCAGCAGCCAAGTCAGGGGTCAGAGTGAGCAGTTCTTC	NA	TRBV14	TRBJ2-1	NA
CASSLTSGLNTGELFF	TGTGCCAGCAGCTTAACGTCCGGATTGAACACCGGGGAGCTGTTTTTT	NA	TRBV7-3	TRBJ2-2	once
CASSFGGGPNYGYTF	TGTGCCAGCAGTTTTGGCGGGGGGCCTAACTATGGCTACACCTTC	NA	TRBV28	TRBJ1-2	NA
CASSLLAGGRTDTQYF	TGTGCCAGCAGCTTACTAGCGGGGGGGCGCACAGATACGCAGTATTTT	TRBD2	TRBV7-6	TRBJ2-3	NA
CASSEGGAGVAPLHF	TGTGCCAGCAGTGAGGGGGGGGCAGGGGTAGCACCCCTCCACTTT	NA	TRBV25-1	TRBJ1-6	NA
CASSRDPFRTSGGVTDTQYF	TGTGCCAGCAGCCGCGACCCCTTTCGGACTAGCGGGGGAGTCACAGATACGCAGTATTTT	TRBD2	TRBV7-3	TRBJ2-3	NA
CASGKGYGNTEAFF	TGTGCCAGCGGGAAGGGGTACGGGAACACTGAAGCTTTCTTT	NA	TRBV28	TRBJ1-1	NA
CASSELGTGGGGNTIYF	TGTGCCAGCAGCGAACTGGGGACAGGGGGCGGTGGAAACACCATATATTTT	TRBD1	TRBV6-1	TRBJ1-3	NA
CASSLAPEWDYTF	TGTGCCAGCAGCTTGGCCCCTGAATGGGACTACACCTTC	NA	TRBV5-5	TRBJ1-2	NA
CASSESDPRSGNTIYF	TGCGCCAGCAGTGAGTCGGACCCCCGCTCTGGAAACACCATATATTTT	NA	TRBV10-1	TRBJ1-3	NA
CASSFAENYGYTF	TGTGCCAGCAGCTTTGCAGAGAACTATGGCTACACCTTC	NA	TRBV7-8	TRBJ1-2	NA
CASRSSGVSGGNTIYF	TGTGCCAGCAGATCGTCAGGGGTGTCGGGAGGAAACACCATATATTTT	NA	TRBV27	TRBJ1-3	NA
CASSSKRAAARYTQYF	TGTGCCAGCAGCTCCAAACGGGCGGCTGCTCGGTATACGCAGTATTTT	NA	TRBV7-9	TRBJ2-3	NA
CASSSGGTGPGKGNEQYF	TGTGCCAGCAGCTCTGGGGGGACGGGACCAGGAAAAGGGAACGAGCAGTACTTC	NA	TRBV28	TRBJ2-7	NA
CASSGGGSNQPQHF	TGCGCCAGCTCCGGGGGCGGTAGCAATCAGCCCCAGCATTTT	NA	TRBV10-2	TRBJ1-5	NA
CASSLDGTSGDEQFF	TGCGCCAGCAGCTTGGATGGGACTAGCGGGGATGAGCAGTTCTTC	TRBD2	TRBV5-1	TRBJ2-1	once
CASSRGQGAGNTIYF	TGTGCCAGCAGCAGGGGACAGGGGGCTGGAAACACCATATATTTT	TRBD1	TRBV3-1/TRBV3-2	TRBJ1-3	NA
CASSIGQGEKLFF	TGTGCCAGTAGTATCGGACAGGGTGAAAAACTGTTTTTT	TRBD1	TRBV19	TRBJ1-4	NA
CASSPSAVSNQPQHF	TGTGCCAGCAGCCCATCGGCAGTTAGCAATCAGCCCCAGCATTTT	NA	TRBV7-8	TRBJ1-5	NA
CASSLSGTSGDTQYF	TGTGCCAGCAGCTTATCCGGGACCAGTGGAGATACGCAGTATTTT	NA	TRBV7-8	TRBJ2-3	NA
CASSTFGGWNTEAFF	TGCGCCAGCAGCACGTTCGGGGGTTGGAACACTGAAGCTTTCTTT	NA	TRBV5-1	TRBJ1-1	NA
CASSSTSGGAGVTQYF	TGTGCCAGCAGCTCGACTAGCGGGGGGGCCGGAGTGACCCAGTACTTC	TRBD2	TRBV7-2	TRBJ2-5	NA
CASSLRKPPYEQYF	TGTGCCAGCAGTTTAAGAAAGCCCCCCTACGAGCAGTACTTC	NA	TRBV27	TRBJ2-7	NA
CASSLFGQYGYEQYF	TGTGCCAGCAGTTTATTCGGGCAGTATGGCTACGAGCAGTACTTC	NA	TRBV28	TRBJ2-7	NA
CAWRTQGAHLMNTEAFF	TGTGCCTGGAGGACGCAGGGGGCCCACCTTATGAACACTGAAGCTTTCTTT	TRBD1	TRBV30	TRBJ1-1	NA
CASSSLGTNYGYTF	TGTGCCAGCAGTAGCCTGGGGACTAACTATGGCTACACCTTC	NA	TRBV2	TRBJ1-2	NA
CASSLGTAGNYGYTF	TGCGCCAGCAGCTTGGGGACAGCGGGGAACTATGGCTACACCTTC	NA	TRBV5-1	TRBJ1-2	NA
CASSQTGGREKLFF	TGTGCCAGCTCCCAAACCGGGGGACGGGAAAAACTGTTTTTT	NA	TRBV5-8	TRBJ1-4	NA
CASSPTSLPLYGYTF	TGCGCCAGCAGCCCTACGAGCCTACCCCTCTATGGCTACACCTTC	NA	TRBV4-3	TRBJ1-2	NA
CASSSPAGASGYTF	TGTGCCAGCAGTTCCCCCGCGGGGGCATCTGGCTACACCTTC	NA	TRBV28	TRBJ1-2	NA
CASRNQGPTDTQYF	TGCGCCAGCAGAAATCAGGGCCCCACAGATACGCAGTATTTT	NA	TRBV5-1	TRBJ2-3	NA
CASSLAAGGLNYNEQFF	TGTGCCAGCAGTTTAGCGGCGGGGGGGCTTAACTACAATGAGCAGTTCTTC	TRBD2	TRBV27	TRBJ2-1	NA